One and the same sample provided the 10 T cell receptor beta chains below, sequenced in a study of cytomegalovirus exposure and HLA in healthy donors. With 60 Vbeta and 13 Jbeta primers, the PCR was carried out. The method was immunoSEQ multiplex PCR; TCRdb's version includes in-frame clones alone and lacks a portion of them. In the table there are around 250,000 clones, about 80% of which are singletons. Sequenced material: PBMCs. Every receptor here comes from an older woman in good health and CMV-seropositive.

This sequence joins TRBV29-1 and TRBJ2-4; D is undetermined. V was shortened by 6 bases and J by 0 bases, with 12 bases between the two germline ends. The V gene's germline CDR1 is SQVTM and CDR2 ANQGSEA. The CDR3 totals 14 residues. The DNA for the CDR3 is TGCAGCGTCGCCGCCAGACTAGCCAAAAACATTCAGTACTTC. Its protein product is CSVAARLAKNIQYF.

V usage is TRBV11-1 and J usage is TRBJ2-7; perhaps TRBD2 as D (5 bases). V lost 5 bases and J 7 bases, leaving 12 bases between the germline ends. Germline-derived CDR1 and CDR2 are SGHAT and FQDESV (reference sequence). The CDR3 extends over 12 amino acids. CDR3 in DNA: TGTGCCAGCAGCCGGACTGACAAGGAGCAGTACTTC. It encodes CASSRTDKEQYF.

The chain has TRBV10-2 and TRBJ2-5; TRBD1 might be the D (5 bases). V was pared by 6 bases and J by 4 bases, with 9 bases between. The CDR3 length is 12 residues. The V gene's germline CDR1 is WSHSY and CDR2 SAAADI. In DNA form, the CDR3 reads TGCGCCAGCAGCGGTGACAGAGAGACCCAGTACTTC. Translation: CASSGDRETQYF.

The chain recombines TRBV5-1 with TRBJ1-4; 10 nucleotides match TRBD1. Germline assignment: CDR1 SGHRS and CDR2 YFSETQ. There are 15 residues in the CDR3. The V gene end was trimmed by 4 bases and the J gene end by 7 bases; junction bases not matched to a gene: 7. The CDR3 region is CASSPGQGVGEKLFF. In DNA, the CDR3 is TGCGCCAGCAGCCCCGGACAGGGGGTAGGTGAAAAACTGTTTTTT.

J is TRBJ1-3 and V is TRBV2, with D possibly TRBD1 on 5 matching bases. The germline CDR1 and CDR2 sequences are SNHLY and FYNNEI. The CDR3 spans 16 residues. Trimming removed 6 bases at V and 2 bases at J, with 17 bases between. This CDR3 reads CASRPRGLYTGNTIYF. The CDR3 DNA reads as TGTGCCAGCAGACCTCGGGGGTTATACACTGGAAACACCATATATTTT.

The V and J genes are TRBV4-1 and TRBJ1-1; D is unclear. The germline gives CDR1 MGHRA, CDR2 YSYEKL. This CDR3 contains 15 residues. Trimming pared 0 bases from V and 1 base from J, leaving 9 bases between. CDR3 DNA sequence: TGCGCCAGCAGCCAAGACGGGTATGGGAACACTGAAGCTTTCTTT. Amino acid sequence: CASSQDGYGNTEAFF.

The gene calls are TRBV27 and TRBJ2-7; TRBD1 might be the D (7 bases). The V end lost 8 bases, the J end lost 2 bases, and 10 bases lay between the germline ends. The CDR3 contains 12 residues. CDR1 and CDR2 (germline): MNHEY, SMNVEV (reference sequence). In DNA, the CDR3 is TGTGCCAGCGCGGGACAGACCTACGAGCAGTACTTC. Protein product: CASAGQTYEQYF.

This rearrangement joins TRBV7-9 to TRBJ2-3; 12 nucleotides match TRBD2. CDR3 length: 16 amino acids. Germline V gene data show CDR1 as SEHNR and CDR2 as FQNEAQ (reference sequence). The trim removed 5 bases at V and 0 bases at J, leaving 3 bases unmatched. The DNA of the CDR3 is TGTGCCAGCAGCCCCGGGACTAGCGGGAGCACAGATACGCAGTATTTT. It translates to CASSPGTSGSTDTQYF.

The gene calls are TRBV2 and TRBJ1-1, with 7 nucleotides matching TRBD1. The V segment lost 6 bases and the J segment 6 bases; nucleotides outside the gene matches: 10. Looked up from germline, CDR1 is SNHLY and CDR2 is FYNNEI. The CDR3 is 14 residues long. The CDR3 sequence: CASRARQGSAEAFF. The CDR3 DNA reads TGTGCCAGCAGAGCCAGACAGGGATCCGCTGAAGCTTTCTTT.

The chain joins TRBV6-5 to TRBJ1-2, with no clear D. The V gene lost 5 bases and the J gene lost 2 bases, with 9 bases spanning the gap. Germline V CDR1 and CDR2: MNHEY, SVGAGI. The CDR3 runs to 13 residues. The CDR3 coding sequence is TGTGCCAGCAGTCACCGGGAGAACTATGGCTACACCTTC. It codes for CASSHRENYGYTF.